Given below is one T cell receptor (beta chain) in context. Its recognized antigen is unknown. It has no much larger one-base neighbor in the sample; base qualities were not kept. The patients picked for sequencing were ones in whom flow cytometry had shown an expansion of CD8+CD57+ cells. Every patient had severe acquired aplastic anemia, diagnosed using the International Study of Aplastic Anemia and Agranulocytosis and Camitta criteria. No therapy had been received by the patients at the time of blood sampling. In the study, sorted CD4+ and CD8+ blood T cells from patients with severe aplastic anemia and from healthy subjects underwent deep sequencing of TCR repertoires. In the USA, patient enrollment took place under clinicaltrials.gov protocols 00001620, 01623167, 00001397, 00071045, 00081523 and 00961064. Ficoll-Paque density gradient centrifugation was used to isolate peripheral blood mononuclear cells. Before DNA extraction, CD4+ and CD8+ T cells were sorted with FACS or magnetic beads.

V trim: 4 bases; J trim: 0 bases; unmatched bases: 21. The CDR3 measures 21 amino acids from cysteine to phenylalanine. The read is trimmed to its CDR3 DNA, 63 bases read in frame from base 1. The CDR1 and CDR2 encoded by the germline V gene (reference sequence) are LNHNV and YYDKDF. The sample comes from a study of CD8+CD57+ T cells in acquired aplastic anemia (dated by TCRdb to between 2018 and 2020). Some background on the complete study: DNA extracted from sorted CD4+ and CD8+ cells had a mean of roughly 3.4 ug, with a range of roughly 0.18 to 27.4 ug. A CD8+CD57+ expansion meant a frequency higher than the mean frequency seen in healthy subjects.

The study at large found these results: Between patients and healthy controls, no significant difference in CD8+ Simpson's diversity was found (P=0.060). Fewer than 30 CD8+ CDR3 sequences were found in both patients and controls but appeared to be highly expressed in patients and within the immunodominant clones of the patients.

Genomic DNA served as template for TCR beta VDJ combination and CDR3 sequence profiling. An Illumina HiSeq 2000 was the platform used for TCR repertoire sequencing. The published analysis was carried out like this. TRBV/TRBJ rearrangement plots, CDR3 size and DJ length profiles, and Simpson's diversity index were used to evaluate the repertoires. The most abundant DNA sequence in the deep sequencing data was taken as the immunodominant clone. CDR3 amino acid sequences were checked for sharing between subjects and were compared against published repertoires and the VDJdb database. TCRdb reran the public reads through fastp at Q25 and MiXCR, keeping productive beta chains. Each entry is one CDR3 protein sequence, shown with its most common DNA and genes. What appears here as the V and J calls and clone size reflects TCRdb's work, not the paper's. Across this sample there are hundreds of thousands of distinct CDR3 sequences, with roughly a third seen only once. The ten largest clones represent less than 0.85% of the sample.

The chain employs TRBV15 and TRBJ2-7, with 10 bases matching TRBD1. The origin of this receptor is a human donor with aplastic anemia. The material sequenced was sorted CD4+, CD8+, or CD8+CD57+ T cells (not recorded which) from PBMCs. The nucleotides are TGTGCCACCAGCAAGAGAGGGGGACAGGGGTGGGACGGAATCAGCTCCTACGAGCAGTACTTC. It encodes CATSKRGGQGWDGISSYEQYF.